A selection of T cell receptor beta chains follows, all from one sample in a study of OX40 agonist ivuxolimab in advanced cancers. Using immunoSEQ multiplex PCR, the repertoire was profiled, and TCRdb retains in-frame clones only, with some absent. The table includes over 65,000 clones, 84% detected once. Sequenced material: CD4+ or CD8+ T cells sorted from blood, taken in a trial of the OX40 agonist ivuxolimab. These receptors came from an adult with an advanced solid tumor such as melanoma, head and neck, liver or kidney cancer. The CDR3 runs from the conserved cysteine through the conserved F or W. D genes are given only for firm matches. For some rows the clone size is stated as once, few or many, or as a class when expanded; others skip it.

CDR3nt,CDR3aa,abundance,d_gene,v_gene,j_gene
TGTGCCAGCAGCTTAGCGGGCGTAAACAATGAGCAGTTCTTC,CASSLAGVNNEQFF,.,.,TRBV7-9,TRBJ2-1
TGCGCCAGCAGCCTGCTTCCACCGGGACAGGGGCGCCAGGATACGCAGTATTTT,CASSLLPPGQGRQDTQYF,.,TRBD1,TRBV4-1,TRBJ2-3
TGTGCCAGCAGCTTAGTGGGAGGCTACGAGCAGTACTTC,CASSLVGGYEQYF,.,.,TRBV11-2,TRBJ2-7
TGTGCCAGCAGCTTAGTCGCCCGCGCCAGGGTTACTGAAGCTTTCTTT,CASSLVARARVTEAFF,.,.,TRBV7-3,TRBJ1-1
TGTGCCAGCAGTTTAGGGGACAGGGTCACTGAGCAGTTCTTC,CASSLGDRVTEQFF,.,TRBD1,TRBV28,TRBJ2-1
TGCGCCAGCAGCCCCTCGACAGATGGCTACACCTTC,CASSPSTDGYTF,.,.,TRBV5-1,TRBJ1-2
TGTGCCAGCAGCGTAAACGGCCACCACTCCTACGAGCAGTACTTC,CASSVNGHHSYEQYF,.,.,TRBV9,TRBJ2-7
TGTGCCAGCAGTGAACGGACAGGGGGAGGAACCGGGGAGCTGTTTTTT,CASSERTGGGTGELFF,.,TRBD1,TRBV6-1,TRBJ2-2
TGTGCCAGCAGCCACACAAAAGAGACCCAGTACTTC,CASSHTKETQYF,once,.,TRBV7-2,TRBJ2-5
TGTGCCACTGGGACCCAACGTGGAAACACCATATATTTT,CATGTQRGNTIYF,.,.,TRBV19,TRBJ1-3
TGCGCCAGCAGCCCGGGTCAAGAGACCCAGTACTTC,CASSPGQETQYF,.,.,TRBV5-1,TRBJ2-5
TGTGCCAGCAGATGGGGGTCAACGGATACGCAGTATTTT,CASRWGSTDTQYF,.,.,TRBV14,TRBJ2-3
TGTGCCAGCAGTTACCAACCGGGGGGGTTGGACTATGGCTACACCTTC,CASSYQPGGLDYGYTF,.,.,TRBV6-6,TRBJ1-2
TGTGCCAGCAGCTCCGTTAACACCGGGGAGCTGTTTTTT,CASSSVNTGELFF,.,.,TRBV7-8,TRBJ2-2
TGTGCCAGCAGCCCCTCCGGCAGCTCCTACGAGCAGTACTTC,CASSPSGSSYEQYF,few,.,TRBV28,TRBJ2-7
TGTGCCAGCAGCGGGGGGCGCTGGGCGAACACCGGGGAGCTGTTTTTT,CASSGGRWANTGELFF,.,.,TRBV5-4,TRBJ2-2
TGTGCCAGCATTCCCGGGGCTGAAAGGCGTGGAAACACCATATATTTT,CASIPGAERRGNTIYF,.,.,TRBV7-9,TRBJ1-3
TGTGCCAGCAGCTTGGGGCAGGGTAGTGGCTACACCTTC,CASSLGQGSGYTF,.,.,TRBV5-6,TRBJ1-2
TGTGCCAGCAGTTTAGGCCCCGGGACCAGAAACACCATATATTTT,CASSLGPGTRNTIYF,.,.,TRBV28,TRBJ1-3
TGTGCCAGCAGCCCTGGGACTAGCGGGGGGGTACTGTTCTTC,CASSPGTSGGVLFF,.,TRBD2,TRBV7-3,TRBJ2-1
TGTGCCAGCAGTGGGGAAGGAGCGGACCCTAGCACAGATACGCAGTATTTT,CASSGEGADPSTDTQYF,.,.,TRBV28,TRBJ2-3
TGCGCCAGCAGCACGGGACTAGCGGGGGGACTCTACGAGCAGTACTTC,CASSTGLAGGLYEQYF,.,TRBD2,TRBV5-1,TRBJ2-7
TGTGCCAGCAGCTTAGGGAGTAGGAACAATGAGCAGTTCTTC,CASSLGSRNNEQFF,.,.,TRBV5-4,TRBJ2-1
TGCGCCAGCAGCAGTGGGAACACAGATACGCAGTATTTT,CASSSGNTDTQYF,.,.,TRBV5-1,TRBJ2-3
TGTGCCAGCAGCTTAGTGCGAGACAGGGGGCAAACTGAAGCTTTCTTT,CASSLVRDRGQTEAFF,.,TRBD1,TRBV7-2,TRBJ1-1
TGTGCCAGCAGTCGAACTAGCGGGCTAGAGACCCAGTACTTC,CASSRTSGLETQYF,.,TRBD2,TRBV6-5,TRBJ2-5
TGTGCCAGTAGTATACGAGGGATCACCGGGGAGCTGTTTTTT,CASSIRGITGELFF,.,.,TRBV19,TRBJ2-2
TGTGCCAGCAGCTTAGCAGGGAGGGGCTCAACTAATGAAAAACTGTTTTTT,CASSLAGRGSTNEKLFF,.,.,TRBV7-2,TRBJ1-4
TGCAGCGTTGCCCAGAAGCACACAGATACGCAGTATTTT,CSVAQKHTDTQYF,.,.,TRBV29-1,TRBJ2-3
TGTGCCAGCAGCATGAGGACAGCCACCGGGGAGCTGTTTTTT,CASSMRTATGELFF,.,.,TRBV9,TRBJ2-2
TGTGCCAGCACAAGGGACACCCAGGAAGCTTTCTTT,CASTRDTQEAFF,.,.,TRBV2,TRBJ1-1
TGTGCCAGCAGCTTACTCTACACAGATACGCAGTATTTT,CASSLLYTDTQYF,few,.,TRBV11-3,TRBJ2-3
TGTGCCAGCAGCTCTGAGGGACAGGGGATCTATGGCTACACCTTC,CASSSEGQGIYGYTF,.,TRBD1,TRBV28,TRBJ1-2
TGTGCCTGGAATGTACTAGGGAACCGGGAGCTGTTTTTT,CAWNVLGNRELFF,.,.,TRBV30,TRBJ2-2
TGTGCCAGCAGTGAGACTAGCGGGTCTGGGGCCAACGTCCTGACTTTC,CASSETSGSGANVLTF,.,TRBD2,TRBV6-1,TRBJ2-6
TGCGCCAGCAGCCGCACGGGCTTGCAGACCCAGTACTTC,CASSRTGLQTQYF,.,.,TRBV4-1,TRBJ2-5
TGTGCCAGCACCCGGGACAGGGGGGAGGGCGAGCAGTACTTC,CASTRDRGEGEQYF,.,TRBD1,TRBV7-2,TRBJ2-7
TGTGCCAGCAGTTACGGGGACAGACACGCAGAGACCCAGTACTTC,CASSYGDRHAETQYF,.,TRBD1,TRBV6-6,TRBJ2-5
TGTGCCAGCAGTGAATGGGGACTAGCGGGAGAGGGCATTCAGTACTTC,CASSEWGLAGEGIQYF,few,TRBD2,TRBV2,TRBJ2-4
TGTGCCATCAGTGAACGGGAAAATCAGCCCCAGCATTTT,CAISERENQPQHF,.,.,TRBV10-3,TRBJ1-5
TGTGCCAGCAGCCGGCCTGACAGGGGCCAAGAGACCCAGTACTTC,CASSRPDRGQETQYF,.,TRBD1,TRBV5-4,TRBJ2-5
TGTGCCAGCAGCTCACAGGGCTATGGCTACACCTTC,CASSSQGYGYTF,.,.,TRBV7-2,TRBJ1-2
TGTGCCAGCAGTGACAGAGAGCGGGGGGGCATGGATGAGCAGTTCTTC,CASSDRERGGMDEQFF,.,TRBD2,TRBV2,TRBJ2-1
TGTGCCTGGAGTGTAACCCCATTTTCTAGCGGCCCTAAATTAGATACGCAGTATTTT,CAWSVTPFSSGPKLDTQYF,.,TRBD2,TRBV30,TRBJ2-3
TGTGCCAGCAGCTTCCCTGACAGGGCCGGGACGCAGTATTTT,CASSFPDRAGTQYF,.,TRBD1,TRBV7-3,TRBJ2-3
TGTGCCAGCAGCCACCAGGATCCAGGGACAGGGGGAGGAAACACCATATATTTT,CASSHQDPGTGGGNTIYF,.,TRBD1,TRBV7-9,TRBJ1-3
TGTGCCAGCAGGGCAGGGGTGTCAAGACTGTTTTTT,CASRAGVSRLFF,.,.,TRBV25-1,TRBJ1-4
TGCGCCAGCAGCCAAGGGTTCAATGAGCAGTTCTTC,CASSQGFNEQFF,.,.,TRBV4-3,TRBJ2-1
TGCGCCAGCAGCCAAGATTGGGGGGGAGAGACCCAGTACTTC,CASSQDWGGETQYF,.,TRBD2,TRBV4-3,TRBJ2-5
TGTGCCAGCAGCTTGGGGGATATTAGCAATGAGCAGTTCTTC,CASSLGDISNEQFF,once,.,TRBV7-8,TRBJ2-1
TGTGCCAGCAGTTTCGCCGCAGGCTATGGCTACACCTTC,CASSFAAGYGYTF,.,.,TRBV28,TRBJ1-2
TGTGCCAGCAGCCCGGACCCTGGGGCCAACGTCCTGACTTTC,CASSPDPGANVLTF,few,.,TRBV7-3,TRBJ2-6
TGTGCCAGCAGTTATGGGAACTCGGCCAAAAACATTCAGTACTTC,CASSYGNSAKNIQYF,once,.,TRBV27,TRBJ2-4
TGCAGCGTAGGGATTCCGAGCTCCTACAATGAGCAGTTCTTC,CSVGIPSSYNEQFF,once,.,TRBV29-1,TRBJ2-1
TGTGCCAGCAGCAAAGACCGGTACGAGCAGTACTTC,CASSKDRYEQYF,once,.,TRBV21-1,TRBJ2-7
TGTGCCAGCAGTTACTCGCAGGGAAGCTATGGCTACACCTTC,CASSYSQGSYGYTF,.,.,TRBV6-6,TRBJ1-2